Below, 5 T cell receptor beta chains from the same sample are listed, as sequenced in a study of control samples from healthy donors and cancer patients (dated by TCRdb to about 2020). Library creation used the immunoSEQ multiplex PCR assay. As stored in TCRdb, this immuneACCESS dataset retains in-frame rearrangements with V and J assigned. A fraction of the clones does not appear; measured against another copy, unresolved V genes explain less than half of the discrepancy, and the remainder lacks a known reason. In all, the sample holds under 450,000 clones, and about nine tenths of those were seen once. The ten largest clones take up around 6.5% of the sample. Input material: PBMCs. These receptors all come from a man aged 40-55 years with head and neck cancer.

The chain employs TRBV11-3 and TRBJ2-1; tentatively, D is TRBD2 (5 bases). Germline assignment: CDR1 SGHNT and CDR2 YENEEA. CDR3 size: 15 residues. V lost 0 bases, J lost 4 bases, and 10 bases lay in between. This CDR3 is CASSLDVGAYNEQFF. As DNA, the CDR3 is TGTGCCAGCAGCTTAGATGTGGGAGCTTACAATGAGCAGTTCTTC.

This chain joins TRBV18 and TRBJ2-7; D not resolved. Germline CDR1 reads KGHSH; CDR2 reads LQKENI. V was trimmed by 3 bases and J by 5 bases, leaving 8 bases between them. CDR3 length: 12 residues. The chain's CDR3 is CASSPGIDEQYF. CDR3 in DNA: TGTGCCAGCTCACCCGGAATCGACGAGCAGTACTTC.

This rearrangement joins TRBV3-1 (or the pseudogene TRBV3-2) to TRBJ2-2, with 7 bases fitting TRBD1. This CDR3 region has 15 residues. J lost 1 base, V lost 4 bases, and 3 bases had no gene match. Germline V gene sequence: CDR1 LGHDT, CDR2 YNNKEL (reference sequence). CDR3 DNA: TGTGCCAGCAGCCCGGGACAGCTGAACACCGGGGAGCTGTTTTTT. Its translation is CASSPGQLNTGELFF.

The CDR3 is CASSFDRAYEQYF. The CDR3, as DNA: TGTGCCAGCAGTTTCGACAGGGCCTACGAGCAGTACTTC. V is TRBV12-3 or TRBV12-4 and J is TRBJ2-7, with 7 nucleotides matching TRBD1. This CDR3 contains 13 residues. The V and J ends lost 3 bases and 2 bases, in that order; junction bases with no gene match: 1.

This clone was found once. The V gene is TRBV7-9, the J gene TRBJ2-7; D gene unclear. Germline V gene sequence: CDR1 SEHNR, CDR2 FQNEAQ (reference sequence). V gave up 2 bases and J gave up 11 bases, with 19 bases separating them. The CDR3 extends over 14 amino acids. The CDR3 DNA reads TGTGCCAGCAGCTTATGGACGGTACCTACGAGCAAGTACTTC. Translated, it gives CASSLWTVPTSKYF.